Given below is one T cell receptor beta chain in context. The data originate from a study of blood T cell repertoires in COVID-19. Study as a whole: Samples of COVID-19 (acute and convalescent) were obtained from the United States, Italy and Spain. Sources were T cells, B-cell-depleted T cells, or PBMCs; the material itself was cDNA or gDNA.

As processed by the authors: Scientists estimated how many nucleated cells there were by amplifying reference gene primers. The protocol was immunoSEQ multiplex PCR, while the TCRdb copy is restricted to in-frame clones and leaves out a portion. The DNA gave D and trimming, while V, J and clone size come from that table. The sample shows 200,000 to 250,000 clones, 85% to 90% of them seen only once. What was sequenced was peripheral blood. The receptor was derived from a man older than 75 with acute or convalescent COVID-19.

CDR3 in amino acids: CSVGRTGGSYEQYF. The CDR3 DNA sequence: TGCAGCGTTGGGCGGACAGGGGGCTCCTACGAGCAGTACTTC. This sequence joins TRBV29-1 and TRBJ2-7; TRBD1 matches at 10 bases. V trimming: 4 bases; J trimming: 0 bases; junction bases outside the gene matches: 3. The CDR3 contains 14 residues. Germline CDR1 is SQVTM and CDR2 is ANQGSEA.